This T cell receptor beta chain is drawn from a study of Ad26.COV2.S vaccination and SARS-CoV-2 variants. Overall study context: Each vaccinee took Ad26.COV2.S intramuscularly, once or twice 56 days apart. Overall study results and limits: Measurement of non-spike TCR breadth gave similar results in vaccine and placebo recipients. Participants in the vaccine arm had higher spike-specific TCR breadth; placebo recipients had lower.

Points on this clone: Its antigen is still unknown.

Trimming pared 8 bases from V and 4 bases from J, leaving 15 bases between. The CDR3 loop spans 14 amino acids. Germline values: CDR1 LNHDA, CDR2 SQIVND (reference sequence). The treatment here: roughly 18 received Ad26.COV2.S at low or high dose, single or two shots; several received placebo; per-sample allocation not given. Samples analyzed were those drawn on day 63 after the first vaccine or placebo injection. This person who donated was an adult of 18-55 years in Boston. Assay used: immunoSEQ multiplex PCR; TCRdb lists only in-frame clones, some missing. The sample lists some 480,000 clones; 70% to 90% were seen once.

The sequence came from a person between 18 and 65 years old who received the Ad26.COV2.S COVID-19 vaccine or a placebo. The chain is built from TRBV19 and TRBJ1-5; D may be TRBD1 (6 bases). This specimen was peripheral blood, taken in a trial of Ad26.COV2.S vaccine versus placebo. CDR3 region: CASVKDSRNQPQHF. CDR3 bases: TGTGCCAGTGTCAAGGACAGCCGAAATCAGCCCCAGCATTTT.